Listed below are T cell receptor beta chains from one sample, sequenced in a study of T cells in Graves' hyperthyroidism and ophthalmopathy. TCRdb re-derived calls from the multiplex PCR reads in MiXCR, one entry per CDR3 protein. The top ten clones hold roughly 21% of a sample with roughly 350,000 distinct CDR3 sequences, about 14% of them seen once. The sample taken for sequencing was blood. These receptor sequences come from a woman aged 25 to 39 with Graves' ophthalmopathy. Each CDR3 is given with its conserved first and last residue. A D gene is named only where the DNA matches it firmly. Size is stated for part of the rows, as once, few or many counts, or as a class when the clone is expanded.

>TRBV6-1|many|TRBD1|TRBJ1-2
TGTGCCAGCAGTTCGACAGGGACTGGCTACACCTTC
CASSSTGTGYTF
>TRBV6-1|.|.|TRBJ2-7
TGTGCCAGCAGTGAACCACAGGTTAGCAGCTCCTACGAGCAGTACTTC
CASSEPQVSSSYEQYF
>TRBV2|many|TRBD1|TRBJ1-2
TGTGCCAGCAGCGACAGGGATGGCTACACCTTC
CASSDRDGYTF
>TRBV9|.|.|TRBJ1-6
TGTGCCAGCAGCGTAATGACTAGGCTATCACCCCTCCACTTT
CASSVMTRLSPLHF
>TRBV4-1|.|.|TRBJ2-5
TGCGCCAGCAGCCAAGAATTGACGGTGGTGGCCCAGTACTTC
CASSQELTVVAQYF
>TRBV7-3|many|TRBD2|TRBJ2-1
TGTGCCAGCAGCTCGAGGACTAGCGGGGTCAATGAGCAGTTCTTC
CASSSRTSGVNEQFF
>TRBV3-1|many|.|TRBJ1-1
TGTGCCAGCAGCCGCCTTGGGGGCACTGAAGCTTTCTTT
CASSRLGGTEAFF
>TRBV28|.|TRBD1|TRBJ1-6
TGTGCCAGCAGTTTAGAGGACCCCGACAGGGCCTATAATTCACCCCTCCACTTT
CASSLEDPDRAYNSPLHF
>TRBV20-1|.|.|TRBJ2-5
TGCAACATCGGCAGGGAGTACCAAGAGACCCAGTACTTC
CNIGREYQETQYF
>TRBV20-1|many|TRBD2|TRBJ2-3
TGCAGTGCTAGAGATGGAAGCGGGGCCCCCCCCACAGATACGCAGTATTTT
CSARDGSGAPPTDTQYF
>TRBV5-1|many|TRBD1|TRBJ1-1
TGCGCCAGCAGCTTGGCCTGGGGACAGAAAGACTGGAACACTGAAGCTTTCTTT
CASSLAWGQKDWNTEAFF
>TRBV20-1|.|.|TRBJ2-7
TGCAGTGCTCCCTATCTTGGGGGTGCGGGCGAGCAGTACTTC
CSAPYLGGAGEQYF
>TRBV20-1|many|.|TRBJ1-6
TGCAGTGCTAGTCTCGGGACAAATTCACCCCTCCACTTT
CSASLGTNSPLHF
>TRBV12-3/TRBV12-4|many|.|TRBJ1-3
TGTGCCAGCAGCCCCCCGGGGGAATCTGGAAACACCATATATTTT
CASSPPGESGNTIYF
>TRBV7-9|many|.|TRBJ2-5
TGTGCCAGCAGCTTAGGGGTCGGCCGGGGGGAGACCCAGTACTTC
CASSLGVGRGETQYF
>TRBV20-1|many|TRBD1|TRBJ1-5
TGCAGTGCTATACGGACAGGGACACTCAATCAGCCCCAGCATTTT
CSAIRTGTLNQPQHF
>TRBV19|.|.|TRBJ1-2
TGTGCCAGTAGTCTCCCGACCCGGGCCCGCGGCTACACCTTC
CASSLPTRARGYTF
>TRBV19|many|TRBD1|TRBJ1-1
TGTGCCAGTAAGACAGGGGGTATGAACACTGAAGCTTTCTTT
CASKTGGMNTEAFF
>TRBV7-2|many|.|TRBJ2-1
TGTGCCAGCACCTCGACTCCCGGCAATGAGCAGTTCTTC
CASTSTPGNEQFF
>TRBV4-1|many|TRBD2|TRBJ2-5
TGCGCCAGCAGCCAAGAATCGAGTAGCGGGGGAGAGACCCAGTACTTC
CASSQESSSGGETQYF
>TRBV5-1|many|.|TRBJ2-2
TGCGCCAGCAGAAGGGGGGGGAACACCGGGGAGCTGTTTTTT
CASRRGGNTGELFF
>TRBV10-1|.|.|TRBJ2-1
TGCGCCAGCAGTCCGGACAGTATTCCCTACAATGAGCAGTTCTTC
CASSPDSIPYNEQFF
>TRBV19|few|.|TRBJ2-5
TGTGCCAGTAGGGCGGGGACAGCAGGGGAGACCCAGTACTTC
CASRAGTAGETQYF
>TRBV20-1|many|.|TRBJ1-1
TGCAGTGCTGATAACAGGGCGGTCACTGAAGCTTTCTTT
CSADNRAVTEAFF
>TRBV9|many|TRBD1|TRBJ1-6
TGTGCCAGCAGCGCAGGGACAGCAACAAATAATTCACCCCTCCACTTT
CASSAGTATNNSPLHF
>TRBV7-8|many|.|TRBJ1-5
TGTGCCAGCAGCTTAGATCGCGGGGGAGATCAGCCCCAGCATTTT
CASSLDRGGDQPQHF
>TRBV20-1|many|.|TRBJ2-3
TGCAGTGCTAGAGATTCGCGAAGAGATACGCAGTATTTT
CSARDSRRDTQYF
>TRBV6-1|.|TRBD1|TRBJ1-5
TGTGCCAGCAGCCTGGGACAGGGATACAATCAGCCCCAGCATTTT
CASSLGQGYNQPQHF